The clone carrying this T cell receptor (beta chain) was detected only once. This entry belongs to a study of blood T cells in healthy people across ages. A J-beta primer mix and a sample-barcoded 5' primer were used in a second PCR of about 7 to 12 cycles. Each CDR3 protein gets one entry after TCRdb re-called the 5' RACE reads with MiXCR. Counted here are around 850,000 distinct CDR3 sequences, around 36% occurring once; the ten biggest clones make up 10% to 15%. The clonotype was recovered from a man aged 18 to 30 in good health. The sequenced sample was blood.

CDR3 region: CAISATRQYNEQFF. The CDR3 DNA follows: TGTGCCATCAGCGCGACGAGACAGTACAATGAGCAGTTCTTC. The V gene is TRBV10-3, the J gene TRBJ2-1; maybe TRBD1 (5 bases). CDR3 length: 14 amino acids. CDR1 and CDR2 (germline): ENHRY, SYGVKD. With 6 bases removed from V and 4 bases from J, the gap between germline ends came to 13 bases.